What follows describes a single T cell receptor beta chain. Its target is not known. For TCRbeta, the library was prepared with unique molecular identifiers. TCRdb reprocessed the PCR reads via MiXCR and lists one record per CDR3 protein. The table shows some 350,000 distinct CDR3 sequences, with around 15% occurring only once. The entry originates in a study of T-cell reconstitution after alpha-beta-depleted transplantation in children. Study findings and constraints: Reportedly, only several hundred clones from non-depleted graft cells drove alpha-beta T-cell counts at about two months. Surviving recipient T cells and thymic progenitors accounted for the high day-60 TCRbeta diversity observed in some patients. Once a year had passed after transplant, T-cell counts and diversity came mostly from newly produced T cells.

The length of the CDR3 is 11 residues. V dropped 8 bases and J dropped 4 bases, with 8 bases sitting between them. Per germline, CDR1 LNHDA and CDR2 SQIVND (reference sequence). The TCR comes from a male patient aged 2 to 9 who had a stem cell transplant for acute lymphoblastic leukemia, so the T cells may come from the graft donor. The chain recombines TRBV19 with TRBJ2-5, with D tentatively TRBD2 (5 bases). This material consisted of PBMCs, mostly from graft donor cells, taken 360 days after TCRalphabeta/CD19-depleted stem cell transplant. The CDR3 DNA follows: TGTGCCAGTGCCGGAGGAGAGACCCAGTACTTC. Protein: CASAGGETQYF.